This entry describes one TCR beta chain. What it binds is not known. Libraries were prepared by immunoSEQ multiplex PCR; TCRdb keeps only in-frame clonotypes and omits some of them. The sample yields 90,000 to 100,000 clones, roughly 79% seen once. It was focal radiation plus CTLA-4 blockade with ipilimumab that patients with chemo-refractory metastatic non-small-cell lung cancer received. The data originate from a study of radiotherapy plus CTLA-4 blockade in lung cancer. General study points: After radiotherapy and ipilimumab, tumor-derived clones expanded in peripheral blood.

This CDR3 comprises 15 residues. Germline-derived CDR1 and CDR2 are LNHNV and YYDKDF (reference sequence). V was shortened by 0 bases and J by 3 bases, with 12 bases between the two germline ends. Sequences were derived from peripheral blood, sampled from a patient treated with radiotherapy plus ipilimumab. This chain links TRBV15 with TRBJ2-7; D is perhaps TRBD2 (6 bases). The TCR was taken from a human donor with non-small cell lung cancer who had a partial response to radiotherapy plus ipilimumab. Some clones in this sample may be carry-over from other donors' samples. CDR3 sequence reads: CATSREEGRGYEQYF. In nucleotides, the CDR3 is TGTGCCACCAGCAGAGAGGAGGGTCGGGGCTACGAGCAGTACTTC.